The 17 T cell receptor beta chains given below trace back to one sample, sequenced in a study of blood T cell repertoires in COVID-19 (dated by TCRdb to the early 2020s). Library preparation was by the immunoSEQ multiplex PCR assay. In TCRdb, the immuneACCESS table is reduced to in-frame sequences with V and J assigned. These tables do not hold every clone; where another copy was compared, an unresolved V gene accounts for under half, and the others remain unexplained. The sample table holds 180,000 or so clones, of which about 81% were seen once. The biggest ten clones account for approximately 9.1% of the sample. Sequenced: peripheral blood. All receptors come from a woman aged 70 to 79 with acute or convalescent COVID-19.

The chain combines TRBV5-6 with TRBJ1-4, with D perhaps TRBD1 (5 bases). Germline V lookup: CDR1 SGHDT, CDR2 YYEEEE. The CDR3 covers 14 residues. The germline V and J ends were trimmed by 1 base and 7 bases, with 11 bases remaining between them. The CDR3 protein is CASSLKGISEKLFF. The CDR3 nucleotides read TGTGCCAGCAGCTTGAAGGGGATTAGTGAAAAACTGTTTTTT.

The chain carries TRBV7-6 and TRBJ2-7; D is possibly TRBD1 (5 bases). The CDR3 contains 16 residues. From germline, CDR1 is SGHVS and CDR2 FNYEAQ. With 1 base removed from V and 2 bases from J, the gap between germline ends came to 15 bases. The CDR3 here is CASSLESWGTAYEQYF. For the CDR3, the DNA is TGTGCCAGCAGCTTAGAGAGCTGGGGCACAGCCTACGAGCAGTACTTC.

The J gene is TRBJ1-1, the V gene TRBV18; 7 bases map to TRBD1. Germline V gives CDR1 KGHSH, CDR2 LQKENI. The V gene end was trimmed by 10 bases and the J gene end by 8 bases; junction bases not matched to a gene: 10. The CDR3 extends over 12 amino acids. The CDR3 DNA follows: TGTGCCAATAAGAAGCAGGGGGAGGAAGCTTTCTTT. Encoded protein: CANKKQGEEAFF.

The rearrangement joins TRBV28 to TRBJ1-4; 10 nucleotides agree with TRBD1. V shed 8 bases and J 6 bases; nucleotides not matched to a gene: 3. CDR1 and CDR2 (germline): MDHEN, SYDVKM. This CDR3 region has 13 residues. CDR3 bases: TGTGCCAGCCAGACAGGGGGCTATGAAAAACTGTTTTTT. It translates to CASQTGGYEKLFF.

The J gene is TRBJ2-7, the V gene TRBV2; tentatively, D is TRBD1 (6 bases). V was clipped by 6 bases and J by 3 bases, with 18 bases between them. Germline assignment: CDR1 SNHLY and CDR2 FYNNEI. The CDR3 totals 15 residues. This CDR3 is CASREPRQAFYEQYF. CDR3 sequence (DNA): TGTGCCAGCAGAGAGCCCCGACAGGCGTTCTACGAGCAGTACTTC.

The chain links TRBV13 to TRBJ1-2; TRBD1 is a possible D gene (5 bases). Deletions cut 1 base from V and 4 bases from J, with 13 bases between. This CDR3 has 15 amino acids. The germline V gene has CDR1 PRHDT and CDR2 FYEKMQ (reference sequence). This CDR3 reads CASSLVTRGVYGYTF. CDR3 nucleotides: TGTGCCAGCAGCTTAGTAACGCGGGGGGTCTATGGCTACACCTTC.

The table lists this clone with a count of one. This sequence joins TRBV28 and TRBJ2-1, with 7 bases aligning to TRBD1. In germline, CDR1 is MDHEN, CDR2 SYDVKM. This CDR3 is built from 13 residues. J gave up 6 bases and V 4 bases, and 3 bases lay outside the gene matches. The CDR3 region has the DNA TGTGCCAGCAGTTCGACAGGGAGCAATGAGCAGTTCTTC. Protein sequence: CASSSTGSNEQFF. Together with reference TRBV28 and TRBJ2-1, the CDR3 gives the full variable domain: DVKVTQSSRYLVKRTGEKVFLECVQDMDHENMFWYRQDPGLGLRLIYFSYDVKMKEKGDIPEGYSVSREKKERFSLILESASTNQTSMYLCASSSTGSNEQFFGPGTRLTVL.

The V and J genes are TRBV7-6 and TRBJ1-2; 12 positions agree with TRBD1. The CDR3 is 18 residues long. With 1 base clipped from V and 7 bases from J, the junction kept 13 bases outside the gene matches. Germline lookup yields CDR1 SGHVS and CDR2 FNYEAQ. This chain's CDR3 is CASSLVGDRGRAAFGYTF. The DNA of the CDR3 is TGTGCCAGCAGCTTAGTGGGGGACAGGGGGCGCGCGGCTTTTGGCTACACCTTC.

This chain connects TRBV3-1 (or the pseudogene TRBV3-2) to TRBJ2-7; 10 bases match TRBD2. The CDR3 runs 19 residues. Per germline, CDR1 LGHDT and CDR2 YNNKEL (reference sequence). The V gene end was trimmed by 0 bases and the J gene end by 1 base; junction bases not matched to a gene: 12. The CDR3 is CASSQELAGDPLLSYEQYF. The CDR3 DNA reads as TGTGCCAGCAGCCAAGAGCTAGCGGGAGACCCTCTCCTTTCCTACGAGCAGTACTTC.

The gene calls are TRBV6-2 or TRBV6-3 and TRBJ2-7; perhaps TRBD1 as D (6 bases). This CDR3 comprises 14 residues. Trimming shortened V by 2 bases and J by 7 bases, and 15 bases separated the two germline ends. The germline CDR1 and CDR2 sequences are MNHEY and SVGEGT. The CDR3 nucleotides read TGTGCCAGCAGTTACCCCGGACAGACTAAAGAGCAGTACTTC. This encodes CASSYPGQTKEQYF.

This clone was counted a few times. V gene TRBV28 combines with J gene TRBJ1-2, with 10 bases identical to TRBD1. This CDR3 has 12 residues. V trimming: 5 bases; J trimming: 8 bases; junction bases outside the gene matches: 2. The germline V gene encodes CDR1 MDHEN and CDR2 SYDVKM. CDR3 nucleotide sequence: TGTGCCAGCAGTGGGACAGGGGAAGGCTACACCTTC. Amino acid sequence: CASSGTGEGYTF.

The V gene is TRBV9, the J gene TRBJ2-6, with 10 bases fitting TRBD1. Germline CDR1 is SGDLS and CDR2 is YYNGEE. The CDR3 has 18 amino acids. V gave up 3 bases and J gave up 0 bases; unmatched junction bases: 6. Written as DNA, the CDR3 is TGTGCCAGCAGCGCCCGGACAGGGGGGTTCTCTGGGGCCAACGTCCTGACTTTC. Protein: CASSARTGGFSGANVLTF.

In its sample, this clone was seen once. This chain uses TRBV28 with TRBJ1-2; D possibly corresponds to TRBD1 (5 bases). CDR3 length: 13 residues. V was cut by 3 bases and J by 6 bases, with 11 bases left in between. Germline values: CDR1 MDHEN, CDR2 SYDVKM. The CDR3 sequence: CASSLLKGHGYTF. The CDR3 DNA reads as TGTGCCAGCAGTTTGTTGAAGGGGCATGGCTACACCTTC.

This sequence joins TRBV3-1 (or the pseudogene TRBV3-2) and TRBJ1-5; 8 bases match TRBD1. The J segment lost 7 bases and the V segment lost 3 bases, leaving 2 bases of the junction unmatched. Germline V lookup: CDR1 LGHDT, CDR2 YNNKEL (reference sequence). The CDR3 is 13 amino acids. The CDR3 DNA sequence: TGTGCCAGCAGCCAGTACAGGGGGCAGCCCCAGCATTTT. This translates into CASSQYRGQPQHF.

The chain uses TRBV9 and TRBJ2-1, with D unclear. CDR3 length: 14 amino acids. Germline V lookup: CDR1 SGDLS, CDR2 YYNGEE. V was shortened by 0 bases and J by 3 bases, with 7 bases between the two germline ends. CDR3 amino acids: CASSVVPGYNEQFF. Here the CDR3 DNA reads TGTGCCAGCAGCGTAGTTCCAGGCTACAATGAGCAGTTCTTC.

The chain is built from TRBV7-8 and TRBJ2-1; 7 bases agree with TRBD2. The CDR3 extends over 14 amino acids. The V gene's germline CDR1 is SGHVS and CDR2 FQNEAQ. V dropped 2 bases and J dropped 9; count of bases not matched to a gene: 7. CDR3 sequence: CASSLRTSRGEQFF. CDR3 coding DNA: TGTGCCAGCAGCTTAAGGACTAGTCGGGGTGAGCAGTTCTTC.

The gene calls are TRBV6-5 and TRBJ2-3; D is unresolved. Germline CDR1 MNHEY, CDR2 SVGAGI. Trimming took 2 bases from V and 5 from J, leaving 8 bases between them. There are 13 residues in the CDR3. DNA of the CDR3: TGTGCCAGCAGTTACGGTCCTAAAGATACGCAGTATTTT. Amino acid sequence: CASSYGPKDTQYF.